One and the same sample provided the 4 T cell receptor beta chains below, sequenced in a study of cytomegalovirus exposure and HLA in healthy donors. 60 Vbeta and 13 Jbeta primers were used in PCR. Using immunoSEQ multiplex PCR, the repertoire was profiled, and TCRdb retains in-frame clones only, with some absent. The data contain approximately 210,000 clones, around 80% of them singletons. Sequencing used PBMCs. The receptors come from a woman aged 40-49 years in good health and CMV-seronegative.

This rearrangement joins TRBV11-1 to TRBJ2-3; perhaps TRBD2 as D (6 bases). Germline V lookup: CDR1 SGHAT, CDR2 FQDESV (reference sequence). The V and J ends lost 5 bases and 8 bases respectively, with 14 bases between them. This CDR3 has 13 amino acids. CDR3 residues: CASSATSLGTQYF. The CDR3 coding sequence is TGTGCCAGCAGCGCGACTAGTTTGGGTACGCAGTATTTT.

The CDR3: CASRLAGQTPEAFF. The CDR3 DNA reads TGCGCCAGCAGGCTGGCAGGACAGACCCCTGAAGCTTTCTTT. This sequence joins TRBV5-1 and TRBJ1-1; D possibly corresponds to TRBD1 (6 bases). V was pared by 5 bases and J by 6 bases, with 17 bases between. Germline CDR1 SGHRS, CDR2 YFSETQ. This CDR3 comprises 14 residues.

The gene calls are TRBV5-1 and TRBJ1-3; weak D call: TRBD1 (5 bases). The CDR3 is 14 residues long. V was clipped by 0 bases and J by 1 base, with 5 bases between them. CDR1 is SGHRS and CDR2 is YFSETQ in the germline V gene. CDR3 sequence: CASSLGQSGNTIYF. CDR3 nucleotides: TGCGCCAGCAGCTTGGGACAGTCTGGAAACACCATATATTTT.

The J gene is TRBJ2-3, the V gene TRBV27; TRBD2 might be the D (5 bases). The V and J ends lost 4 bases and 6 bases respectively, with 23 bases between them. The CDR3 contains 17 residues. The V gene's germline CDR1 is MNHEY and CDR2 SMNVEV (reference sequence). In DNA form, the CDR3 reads TGTGCCAGCAGTTACCAATCCCTGAAAGGGCGAGGGGATACGCAGTATTTT. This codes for CASSYQSLKGRGDTQYF.